This T cell receptor beta chain was observed in a study of beta chain features in type 1 diabetes (dated by TCRdb to the late 2010s). With regard to the full study: Mean age, gender distribution, total cell number and subset yield did not differ between patients and healthy donors. In the study, recently diagnosed type 1 diabetes patients and matched healthy donors were compared on the TCRB repertoires of their sorted circulating CD4+ T cell subsets. Whereas all 30 or so donors provided naive and central memory subsets, regulatory and stem cell-like memory subsets were isolated from just 8 patients and roughly 8 healthy donors. A total of roughly 110 million sorted cells were examined across all samples, and the number of cells per subset was strongly correlated with RNA yield.

Summary of the overall study and its limitations: Naive, central memory and regulatory TCRB repertoires appeared to be more alike among patients than among healthy donors. PCR might favor shorter templates, but patient and control samples were amplified and corrected together, so any skew would affect both groups equally. Sequencing cDNA rather than genomic DNA could over-represent highly expressing activated cells, although activation and CD3 levels did not differ between groups. A moderate but significant shortening of TCRB CDR3 length was observed in type 1 diabetes patients in all four CD4+ subsets. Because small numbers of individuals were included in the HLA sub-analyses, any influence of HLA type on TCRB rearrangement was left unresolved. At VDJ recombination sites, patients with type 1 diabetes made fewer insertions and deleted more nucleotides, a pattern implying thymic rearrangement abnormalities.

A word on this clone: It lacks a known antigen. No much larger clone exists at a distance of one base, and base qualities are not known.

Including the terminal cysteine and phenylalanine, the CDR3 comprises 16 residues. Only the CDR3 DNA stays, 48 bases, in frame from base 1. V and J lose 2 bases and 0 bases, and a span of 13 bases separates them. Sequences GTSNPN (CDR1) and SVGIG (CDR2) are obtained from the germline V gene (reference sequence). The entire isolated RNA was reverse transcribed using the High Capacity cDNA Reverse Transcription Kit, and thus expressed TCRB transcripts were sequenced. Deep immunoSEQ sequencing was performed on naive, central memory and regulatory T cell samples, with an average of roughly 3.6 million total reads per sample. Sorted cells were lysed in RLT buffer, and RNA was extracted using DNase-treated RNeasy Micro or Mini kits according to cell number. Each cell subset was processed separately to prevent cross-contamination, with patient and healthy donor samples processed together. The immunoSEQ multiplex PCR was used to amplify TCRB sequences from cDNA, yielding 87-bp fragments that span the CDR3 region. Sequencing of the amplicons was done on the Illumina HiSeq platform. In the source study's methods: Synthetic template baselines were used to correct PCR bias computationally, reads within Hamming distance 2 were collapsed, and singletons that could not be merged were discarded. By aligning reads against IMGT, V, D and J genes, CDR3 length, and insertions or deletions at six rearrangement sites were assigned. Within each subset, clonotype counts were normalized to sorted cell number, and only after that were true diversity and Gini coefficients computed with the tcR R package. The overlap coefficient, calculated on TCRB nucleotide sequences, was used to measure repertoire sharing. What TCRdb holds here is the immuneACCESS table cut down to in-frame rearrangements. Part of the clones is not present; checked against another copy, under half of the missing clones reflect an unresolved V gene, and the others are unexplained. That table furnishes V, J and clone size, whereas the DNA furnished D and trimming. This sample comprises around 200,000 clones, about 13% of them detected only once. Approximately 0.64% of the sample goes to the ten largest clones.

A single peripheral blood draw of 95 to 150 mL on average was collected from each donor into heparinised tubes. A BD FACSAria II and a panel including CD45RO, CCR7, CD25, CD127, CD95 and CD27 were used to sort naive, central memory, regulatory and stem cell-like memory CD4+ T cells. A purity above 98% was achieved for all sorted populations. PBMCs were isolated right away by Lymphoprep density gradient centrifugation and were stained directly, without culture. So that batch effects would be minimized, each experiment stained and sorted samples in pairs, pairing one healthy donor with one patient. The TCR comes from a woman younger than 35 in good health. Input material: central memory CD4+ T cells from blood. The sequence joins TRBV30 to TRBJ1-4, and possibly TRBD1, on 5 matching bases. The DNA reads TGTGCCTGGAGTAGGGCAGGGTATTCAACTAATGAAAAACTGTTTTTT. Its protein reads: CAWSRAGYSTNEKLFF.